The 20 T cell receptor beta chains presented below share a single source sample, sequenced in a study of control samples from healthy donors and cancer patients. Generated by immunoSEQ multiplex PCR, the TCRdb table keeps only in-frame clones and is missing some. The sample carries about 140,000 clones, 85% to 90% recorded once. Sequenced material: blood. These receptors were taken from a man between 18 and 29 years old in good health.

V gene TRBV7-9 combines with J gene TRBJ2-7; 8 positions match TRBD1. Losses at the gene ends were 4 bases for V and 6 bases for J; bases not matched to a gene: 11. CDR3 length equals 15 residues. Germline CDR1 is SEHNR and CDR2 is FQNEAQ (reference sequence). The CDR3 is CASSSLTGARGEQYF. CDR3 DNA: TGTGCCAGCAGCTCTCTGACAGGGGCGAGGGGCGAGCAGTACTTC.

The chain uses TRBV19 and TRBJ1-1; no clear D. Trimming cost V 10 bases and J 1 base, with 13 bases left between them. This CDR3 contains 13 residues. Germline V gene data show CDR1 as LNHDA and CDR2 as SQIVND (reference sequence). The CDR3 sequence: CATSGTRNTEAFF. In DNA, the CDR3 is TGTGCCACCTCTGGAACGAGGAACACTGAAGCTTTCTTT.

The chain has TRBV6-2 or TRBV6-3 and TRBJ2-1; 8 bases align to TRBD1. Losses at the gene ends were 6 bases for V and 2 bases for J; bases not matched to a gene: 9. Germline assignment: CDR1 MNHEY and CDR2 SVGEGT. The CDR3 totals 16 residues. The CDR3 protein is CASSHRRTGTYNEQFF. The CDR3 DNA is TGTGCCAGCAGCCACCGGCGGACAGGGACCTACAATGAGCAGTTCTTC.

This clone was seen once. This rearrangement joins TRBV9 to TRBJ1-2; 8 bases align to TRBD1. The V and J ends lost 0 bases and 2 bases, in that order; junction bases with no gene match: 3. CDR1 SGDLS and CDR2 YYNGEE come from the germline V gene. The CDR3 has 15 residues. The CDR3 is CASSVARTGNYGYTF. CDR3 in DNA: TGTGCCAGCAGCGTAGCTAGGACAGGGAACTATGGCTACACCTTC.

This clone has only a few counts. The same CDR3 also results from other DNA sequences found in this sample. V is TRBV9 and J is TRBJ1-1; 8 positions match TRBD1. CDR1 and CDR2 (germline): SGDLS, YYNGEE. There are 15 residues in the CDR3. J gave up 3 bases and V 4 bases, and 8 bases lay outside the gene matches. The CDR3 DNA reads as TGTGCCAGCAGCCCAACAGGGGGGGGGTACACTGAAGCTTTCTTT. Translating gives CASSPTGGGYTEAFF.

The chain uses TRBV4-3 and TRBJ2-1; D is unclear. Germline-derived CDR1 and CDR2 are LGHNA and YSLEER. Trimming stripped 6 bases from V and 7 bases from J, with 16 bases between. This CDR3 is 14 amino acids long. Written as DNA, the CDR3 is TGCGCCAGCAGTCCCTTCTCTGGCCGAAATGAGCAGTTCTTC. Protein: CASSPFSGRNEQFF.

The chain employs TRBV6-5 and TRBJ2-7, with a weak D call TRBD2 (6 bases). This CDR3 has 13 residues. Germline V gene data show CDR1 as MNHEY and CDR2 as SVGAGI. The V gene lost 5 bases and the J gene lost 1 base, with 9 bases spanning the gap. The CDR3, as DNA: TGTGCCAGCAGTCCCGGGGGTTCCTACGAGCAGTACTTC. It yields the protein CASSPGGSYEQYF.

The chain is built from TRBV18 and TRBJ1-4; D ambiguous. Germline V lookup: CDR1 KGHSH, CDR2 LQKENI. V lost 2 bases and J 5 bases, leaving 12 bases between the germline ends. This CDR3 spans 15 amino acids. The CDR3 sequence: CASSPAESPNEKLFF. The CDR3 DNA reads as TGTGCCAGCTCACCAGCAGAAAGTCCCAATGAAAAACTGTTTTTT.

The CDR3 spells CASSYSPASGTEAFF. In DNA, the CDR3 is TGTGCCAGCAGTTACTCTCCGGCCTCGGGCACTGAAGCTTTCTTT. The rearrangement joins TRBV6-2 or TRBV6-3 to TRBJ1-1; D ambiguous. CDR1 is MNHEY and CDR2 is SVGEGT in the germline V gene. The CDR3 has 15 amino acids. Trimming took 0 bases from V and 4 from J, leaving 12 bases between them.

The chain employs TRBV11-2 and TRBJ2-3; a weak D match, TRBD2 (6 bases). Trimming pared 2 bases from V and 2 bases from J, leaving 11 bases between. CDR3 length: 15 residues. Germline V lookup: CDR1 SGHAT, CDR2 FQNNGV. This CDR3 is CASSLSGGDTDTQYF. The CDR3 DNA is TGTGCCAGCAGCTTAAGCGGCGGGGACACAGATACGCAGTATTTT.

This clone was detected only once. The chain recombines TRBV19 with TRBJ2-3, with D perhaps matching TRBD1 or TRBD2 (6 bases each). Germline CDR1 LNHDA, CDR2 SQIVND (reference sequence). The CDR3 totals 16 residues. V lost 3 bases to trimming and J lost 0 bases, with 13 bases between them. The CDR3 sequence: CASSMWGAASTDTQYF. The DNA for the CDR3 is TGTGCCAGTAGTATGTGGGGGGCGGCTAGCACAGATACGCAGTATTTT.

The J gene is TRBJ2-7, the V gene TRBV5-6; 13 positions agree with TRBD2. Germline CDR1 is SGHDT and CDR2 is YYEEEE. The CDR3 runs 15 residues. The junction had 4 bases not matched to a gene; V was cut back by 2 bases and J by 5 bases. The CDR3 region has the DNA TGTGCCAGCAGCTTAACTAGCGGGGGGGAGCACGAGCAGTACTTC. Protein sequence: CASSLTSGGEHEQYF.

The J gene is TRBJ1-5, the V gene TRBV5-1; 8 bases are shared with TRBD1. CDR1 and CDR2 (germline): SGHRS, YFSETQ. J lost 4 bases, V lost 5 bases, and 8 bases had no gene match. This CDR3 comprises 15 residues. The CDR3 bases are TGCGCCAGCAGTCTGACAGGGGAGCGAAATCAGCCCCAGCATTTT. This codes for CASSLTGERNQPQHF.

The CDR3 DNA follows: TGTGCCAGCAGTGTGACGGACAGGGGGAACTGGCTCTCCTACGAGCAGTACTTC. The encoded protein is CASSVTDRGNWLSYEQYF. This sequence joins TRBV6-2 or TRBV6-3 and TRBJ2-7, with TRBD1 matching over 10 bases. With 5 bases clipped from V and 0 bases from J, the junction kept 13 bases outside the gene matches. CDR3 length: 18 residues. CDR1 MNHEY and CDR2 SVGEGT come from the germline V gene.

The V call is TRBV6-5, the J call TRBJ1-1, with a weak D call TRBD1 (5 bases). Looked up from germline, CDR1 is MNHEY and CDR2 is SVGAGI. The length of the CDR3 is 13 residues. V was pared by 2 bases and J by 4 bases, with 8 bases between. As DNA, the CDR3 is TGTGCCAGCAGTTACAGGGGAAGCACTGAAGCTTTCTTT. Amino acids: CASSYRGSTEAFF.

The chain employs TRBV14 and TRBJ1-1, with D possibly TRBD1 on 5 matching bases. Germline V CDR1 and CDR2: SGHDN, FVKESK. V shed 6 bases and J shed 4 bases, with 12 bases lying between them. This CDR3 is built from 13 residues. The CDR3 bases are TGTGCCAGCAGTTCTGGGACCCTCACTGAAGCTTTCTTT. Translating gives CASSSGTLTEAFF.

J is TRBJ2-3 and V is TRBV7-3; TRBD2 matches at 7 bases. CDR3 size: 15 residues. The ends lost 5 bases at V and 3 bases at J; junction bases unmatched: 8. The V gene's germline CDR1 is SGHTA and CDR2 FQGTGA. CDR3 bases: TGTGCCAGCAGCCCTAAGACGGGAGGTACAGATACGCAGTATTTT. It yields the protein CASSPKTGGTDTQYF.

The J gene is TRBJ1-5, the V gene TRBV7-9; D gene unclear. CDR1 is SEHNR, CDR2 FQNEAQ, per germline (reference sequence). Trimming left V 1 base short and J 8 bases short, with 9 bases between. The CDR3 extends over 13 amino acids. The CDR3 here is CASSLGGGKPQHF. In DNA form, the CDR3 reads TGTGCCAGCAGCTTAGGGGGAGGCAAGCCCCAGCATTTT.

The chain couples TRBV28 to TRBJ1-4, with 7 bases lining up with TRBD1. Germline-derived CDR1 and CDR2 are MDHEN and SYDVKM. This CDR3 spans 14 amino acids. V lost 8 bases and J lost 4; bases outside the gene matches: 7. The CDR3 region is CASGTDGDNEKLFF. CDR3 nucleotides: TGTGCCAGCGGGACAGACGGAGATAATGAAAAACTGTTTTTT.

CDR3 DNA: TGTGCCAGCAGCGTAGAGAATGAGCAGTTCTTC. Protein sequence: CASSVENEQFF. This chain links TRBV9 with TRBJ2-1; D call uncertain. The V gene's germline CDR1 is SGDLS and CDR2 YYNGEE. The CDR3 is made up of 11 amino acids. Trimming shortened V by 0 bases and J by 7 bases, and 2 bases separated the two germline ends.